A selection of T cell receptor beta chains follows, all from one sample in a study of blood T cell repertoires in COVID-19. Libraries were prepared by immunoSEQ multiplex PCR; TCRdb keeps only in-frame clonotypes and omits some of them. Here the sample spans fewer than 350,000 clones, roughly 90% being singletons. The sample taken for sequencing was PBMCs or T cells enriched from blood (not recorded which). The receptors shown here come from a man in his forties who had been exposed to COVID-19. Both conserved end residues are part of each CDR3. Fields, in order: CDR3 protein, CDR3 DNA, J gene, V gene, D gene, clone size. D genes are given only for firm matches. Clone size is stated in some rows and not others, as once, few, many or a class when expanded.

CASSLSPDSQNTEAFF | TGTGCCAGCTCACTATCACCAGACAGTCAGAACACTGAAGCTTTCTTT | TRBJ1-1 | TRBV18 | - | -
CASSLKQGAFDETQYF | TGTGCCAGCAGCTTGAAGCAGGGGGCCTTTGATGAGACCCAGTACTTC | TRBJ2-5 | TRBV5-4 | TRBD1 | -
CASPRGRGRYNEQFF | TGTGCCAGCCCTAGGGGCAGGGGGAGATACAATGAGCAGTTCTTC | TRBJ2-1 | TRBV6-5 | TRBD1 | -
CASSDVGTGYEQYF | TGTGCCAGCAGTGATGTCGGGACAGGGTATGAGCAGTACTTC | TRBJ2-7 | TRBV2 | TRBD1 | -
CATSSAEGWGPQHF | TGTGCCACCAGCTCCGCGGAGGGGTGGGGGCCCCAGCATTTT | TRBJ1-5 | TRBV15 | - | few
CASSPDRATDTQYF | TGTGCCAGCAGTCCGGACAGGGCCACAGATACGCAGTATTTT | TRBJ2-3 | TRBV5-8 | TRBD1 | -
CASSRRDTNQPQHF | TGTGCCAGCAGCCGCCGGGACACCAATCAGCCCCAGCATTTT | TRBJ1-5 | TRBV3-1/TRBV3-2 | - | -
CAYRQSNTGELFF | TGTGCCTATCGACAGAGTAACACCGGGGAGCTGTTTTTT | TRBJ2-2 | TRBV6-6 | - | -
CASSSSTTGTYGYTF | TGTGCCAGCAGCTCGTCGACAACGGGAACCTATGGCTACACCTTC | TRBJ1-2 | TRBV5-4 | - | -
CASSADPGLGINEQFF | TGTGCCAGCAGCGCCGATCCGGGACTAGGGATTAATGAGCAGTTCTTC | TRBJ2-1 | TRBV7-2 | TRBD2 | once
CASRPGGVGNTIYF | TGCGCCAGCAGGCCGGGAGGCGTTGGAAACACCATATATTTT | TRBJ1-3 | TRBV5-1 | - | -
CASSHGTGLISYEQYF | TGTGCCAGCAGCCATGGGACAGGGCTAATTTCCTACGAGCAGTACTTC | TRBJ2-7 | TRBV5-5 | TRBD1 | once
CASGDRPSYGYTF | TGTGCCAGTGGGGACAGACCTTCCTATGGCTACACCTTC | TRBJ1-2 | TRBV6-4 | TRBD1 | -
CAQSLNGDYGYTF | TGTGCCCAATCCTTGAACGGGGACTATGGCTACACCTTC | TRBJ1-2 | TRBV2 | - | -
CASSQGGRGTGELFF | TGCGCCAGCAGCCAAGGTGGCAGGGGGACCGGGGAGCTGTTTTTT | TRBJ2-2 | TRBV4-1 | TRBD1 | many
CASSTGQYNEQFF | TGTGCCAGCAGCACAGGACAGTACAATGAGCAGTTCTTC | TRBJ2-1 | TRBV5-5 | - | -
CASSILQGKAGELFF | TGTGCCAGCAGTATCCTCCAGGGTAAAGCCGGGGAGCTGTTTTTT | TRBJ2-2 | TRBV6-5 | - | -
CASSMRREKGIYGYTF | TGTGCCAGTAGTATGAGGCGGGAAAAGGGGATCTATGGCTACACCTTC | TRBJ1-2 | TRBV19 | - | -
CASSFGDRGNEQYF | TGCGCCAGCAGCTTTGGTGACAGGGGGAACGAGCAGTACTTC | TRBJ2-7 | TRBV5-1 | TRBD1 | -
CASSVREGVADRGETQYF | TGTGCCAGCAGTGTGCGGGAGGGGGTAGCGGACCGCGGAGAGACCCAGTACTTC | TRBJ2-5 | TRBV2 | TRBD2 | -
CASSLRTGSRDEQYF | TGTGCCAGCAGTTTGAGGACAGGGTCTCGCGACGAGCAGTACTTC | TRBJ2-7 | TRBV27 | TRBD1 | -
CASSLEGLAGSHEQYF | TGTGCCAGCAGCTTAGAAGGACTAGCGGGATCCCACGAGCAGTACTTC | TRBJ2-7 | TRBV11-2 | TRBD2 | -
CASSVDAGGRSPLHF | TGTGCCAGCAGTGTCGACGCGGGAGGTCGGTCACCCCTCCACTTT | TRBJ1-6 | TRBV2 | - | -
CASSPRLLPEQPQHF | TGTGCCAGTAGTCCCCGACTACTCCCCGAGCAGCCCCAGCATTTT | TRBJ1-5 | TRBV19 | - | -
CASSGPRDRVTDTQYF | TGTGCCAGCAGCGGGCCTCGGGACAGGGTGACAGATACGCAGTATTTT | TRBJ2-3 | TRBV7-2 | TRBD1 | -
CASSESGSGGGAGELFF | TGCGCCAGCAGTGAGTCGGGGTCGGGAGGTGGGGCCGGGGAGCTGTTTTTT | TRBJ2-2 | TRBV10-1 | TRBD2 | -
CALIGTAGFSGNTIYF | TGTGCCCTTATCGGGACGGCGGGATTCTCTGGAAACACCATATATTTT | TRBJ1-3 | TRBV30 | - | -
CASSLDSASSYNSPLHF | TGTGCCAGCAGTCTAGACAGCGCGAGCTCCTATAATTCACCCCTCCACTTT | TRBJ1-6 | TRBV28 | - | -
CASSSYGQGDTEAFF | TGCGCCAGCAGCTCGTATGGACAGGGGGACACTGAAGCTTTCTTT | TRBJ1-1 | TRBV5-1 | TRBD1 | -
CAISDGTYEQYF | TGTGCCATCAGTGACGGTACCTACGAGCAGTACTTC | TRBJ2-7 | TRBV10-3 | - | -
CASSFQGISGNTIYF | TGTGCCAGCAGCTTCCAGGGGATCTCTGGAAACACCATATATTTT | TRBJ1-3 | TRBV9 | - | -
CSVVIQGAHEQYF | TGCAGCGTTGTAATACAGGGGGCTCACGAGCAGTACTTC | TRBJ2-7 | TRBV29-1 | TRBD1 | -
CASSGSSGANVLTF | TGTGCCAGCAGTGGGAGCTCTGGGGCCAACGTCCTGACTTTC | TRBJ2-6 | TRBV25-1 | - | -
CASSPLRTENTEAFF | TGTGCCAGCAGCCCGCTGAGGACAGAGAACACTGAAGCTTTCTTT | TRBJ1-1 | TRBV7-6 | - | -
CASSVGDLRGRQPQHF | TGTGCCAGCAGCGTAGGGGACCTCAGGGGGCGACAGCCCCAGCATTTT | TRBJ1-5 | TRBV9 | TRBD1 | once
CASSLSTGDYEQYF | TGTGCCAGCTCACTCTCCACAGGGGACTACGAGCAGTACTTC | TRBJ2-7 | TRBV18 | TRBD1 | -
CASSQDVALLNIQYF | TGCGCCAGCAGCCAAGACGTGGCTCTCTTAAACATTCAGTACTTC | TRBJ2-4 | TRBV4-1 | - | -
CASRSTGGARQPQHF | TGTGCCAGTAGATCGACAGGGGGCGCGAGGCAGCCCCAGCATTTT | TRBJ1-5 | TRBV19 | TRBD1 | -
CATSSDRVGSPLHF | TGTGCCACCAGCAGCGACAGGGTGGGATCACCCCTCCACTTT | TRBJ1-6 | TRBV15 | TRBD1 | -
CASSLVTNTGELFF | TGTGCCAGCAGCTTAGTCACGAACACCGGGGAGCTGTTTTTT | TRBJ2-2 | TRBV7-9 | - | few
CASTPGVLSGANVLTF | TGTGCCAGTACCCCAGGGGTCCTCTCTGGGGCCAACGTCCTGACTTTC | TRBJ2-6 | TRBV19 | - | -
CASSLAGTGGMNEQYF | TGTGCCAGCAGCTTAGCCGGGACAGGGGGCATGAACGAGCAGTACTTC | TRBJ2-7 | TRBV7-9 | TRBD1 | -